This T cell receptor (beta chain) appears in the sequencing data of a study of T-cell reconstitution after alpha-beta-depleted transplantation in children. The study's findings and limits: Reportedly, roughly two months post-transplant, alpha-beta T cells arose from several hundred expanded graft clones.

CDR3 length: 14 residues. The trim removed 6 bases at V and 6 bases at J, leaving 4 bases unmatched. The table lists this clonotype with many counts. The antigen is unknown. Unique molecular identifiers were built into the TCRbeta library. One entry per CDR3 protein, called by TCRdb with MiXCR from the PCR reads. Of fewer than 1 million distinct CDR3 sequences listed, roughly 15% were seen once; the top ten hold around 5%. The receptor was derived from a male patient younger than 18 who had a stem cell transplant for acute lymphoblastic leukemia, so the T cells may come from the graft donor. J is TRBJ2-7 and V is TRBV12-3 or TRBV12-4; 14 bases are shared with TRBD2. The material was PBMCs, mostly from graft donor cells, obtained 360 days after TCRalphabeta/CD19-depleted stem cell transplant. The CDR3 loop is CASSWGTSGGEQYF. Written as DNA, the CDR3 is TGTGCCAGCAGCTGGGGGACTAGCGGGGGCGAGCAGTACTTC.